The TCR beta chain described here comes from a study of cytomegalovirus exposure and HLA in healthy donors. Whole-study results and caveats: Based on reports, TCR beta sequences accurately predicted HLA-A and HLA-B alleles for most subjects.

These donors, healthy bone marrow donors, were studied. A multiplex PCR was run with 60 Vbeta primers and 13 Jbeta primers. Generated by immunoSEQ multiplex PCR, the TCRdb table keeps only in-frame clones and is missing some. Here the sample spans 180,000 or so clones, around 80% being singletons. Germline loops: CDR1 SEHNR, CDR2 FQNEAQ (reference sequence). V was pared by 5 bases and J by 8 bases, with 9 bases between. The CDR3 sequence is 11 residues long. On this clone: What it recognizes is unknown.

The chain employs TRBV7-9 and TRBJ1-2; no reliable D call. The sequenced sample consisted of PBMCs. The sequence derives from a man between 18 and 35 years old in good health and CMV-seronegative. CDR3 loop: CASSASGGYTF. The DNA of the CDR3 is TGTGCCAGCAGCGCATCAGGCGGCTACACCTTC.